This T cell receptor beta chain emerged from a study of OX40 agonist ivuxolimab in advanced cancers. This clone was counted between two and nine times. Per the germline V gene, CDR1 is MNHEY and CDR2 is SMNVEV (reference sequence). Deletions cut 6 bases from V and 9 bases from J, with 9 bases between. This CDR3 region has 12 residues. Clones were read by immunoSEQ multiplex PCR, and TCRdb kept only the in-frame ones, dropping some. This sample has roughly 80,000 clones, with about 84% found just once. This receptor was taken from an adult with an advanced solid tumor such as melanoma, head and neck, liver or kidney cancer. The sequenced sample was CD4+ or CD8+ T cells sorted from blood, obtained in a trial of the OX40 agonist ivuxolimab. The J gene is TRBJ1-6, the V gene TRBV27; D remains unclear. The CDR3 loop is CASSMGASPLHF. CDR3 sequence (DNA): TGTGCCAGCAGCATGGGAGCTTCACCCCTCCACTTT.